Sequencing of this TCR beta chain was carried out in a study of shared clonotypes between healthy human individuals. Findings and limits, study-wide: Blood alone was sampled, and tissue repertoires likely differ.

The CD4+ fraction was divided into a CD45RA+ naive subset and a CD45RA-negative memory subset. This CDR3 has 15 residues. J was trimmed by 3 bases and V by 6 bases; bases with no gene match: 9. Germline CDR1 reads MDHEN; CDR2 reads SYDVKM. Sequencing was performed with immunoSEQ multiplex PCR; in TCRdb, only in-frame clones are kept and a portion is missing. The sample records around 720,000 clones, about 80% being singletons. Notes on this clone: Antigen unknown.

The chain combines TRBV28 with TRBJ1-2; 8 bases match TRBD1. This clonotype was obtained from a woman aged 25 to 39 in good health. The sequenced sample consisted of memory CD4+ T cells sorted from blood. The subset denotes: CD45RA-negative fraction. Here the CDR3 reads CASRTRGTGHYGYTF. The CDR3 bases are TGTGCCAGCAGAACAAGAGGGACAGGACACTATGGCTACACCTTC.